This T cell receptor beta chain was retrieved from a study of Ad26.COV2.S vaccination and SARS-CoV-2 variants. On this clone itself: Antigen: not known.

Assay used: immunoSEQ multiplex PCR; TCRdb lists only in-frame clones, some missing. The table has about 350,000 clones, approximately 90% seen once. Whole-study results and caveats: Breadth, reportedly substantial, characterized the spike-specific CD8+ and CD4+ T cell responses after vaccination.

The treatment was: roughly 20 received Ad26.COV2.S at low or high dose, single or two shots; roughly five received placebo; per-sample allocation not given. Day 63 following the first vaccine or placebo injection was when the samples were taken. The ends were cut back, 2 bases at V and 2 bases at J, with 4 bases in the middle. Per the germline V gene, CDR1 is GTSNPN and CDR2 is SVGIG (reference sequence). CDR3 size: 11 residues. V is TRBV30 and J is TRBJ2-7; D is ambiguous. The material was peripheral blood, obtained in a trial of Ad26.COV2.S vaccine versus placebo. This sequence was found in a person between 18 and 59 years old who received the Ad26.COV2.S COVID-19 vaccine or a placebo. CDR3 DNA sequence: TGTGCCTGGAGTAAGCCCTACGAGCAGTACTTC. Translating it yields CAWSKPYEQYF.